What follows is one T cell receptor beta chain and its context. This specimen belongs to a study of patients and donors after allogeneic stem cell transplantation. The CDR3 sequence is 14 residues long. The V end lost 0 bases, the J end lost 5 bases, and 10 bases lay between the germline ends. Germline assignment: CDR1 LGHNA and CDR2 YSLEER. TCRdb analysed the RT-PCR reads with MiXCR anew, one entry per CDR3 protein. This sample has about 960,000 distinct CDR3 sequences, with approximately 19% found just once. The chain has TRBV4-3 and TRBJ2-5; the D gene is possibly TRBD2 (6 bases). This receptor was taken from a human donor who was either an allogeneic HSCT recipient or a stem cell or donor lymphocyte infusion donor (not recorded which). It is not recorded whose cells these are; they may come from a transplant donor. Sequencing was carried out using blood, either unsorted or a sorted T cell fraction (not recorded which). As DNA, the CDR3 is TGCGCCAGCAGCCAAGATAACCGGGAGGAGACCCAGTACTTC. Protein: CASSQDNREETQYF.